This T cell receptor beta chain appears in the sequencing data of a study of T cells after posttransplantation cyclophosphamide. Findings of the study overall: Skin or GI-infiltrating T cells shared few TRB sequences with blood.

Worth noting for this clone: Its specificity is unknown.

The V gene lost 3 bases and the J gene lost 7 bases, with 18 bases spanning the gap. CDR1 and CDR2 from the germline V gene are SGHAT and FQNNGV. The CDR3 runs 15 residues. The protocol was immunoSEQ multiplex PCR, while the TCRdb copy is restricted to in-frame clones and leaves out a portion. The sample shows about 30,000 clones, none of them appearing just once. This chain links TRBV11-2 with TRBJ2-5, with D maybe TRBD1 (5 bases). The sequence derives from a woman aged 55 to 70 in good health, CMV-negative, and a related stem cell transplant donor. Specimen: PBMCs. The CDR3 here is CASSFNFGQPGTQYF. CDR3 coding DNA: TGTGCCAGCAGCTTTAACTTCGGACAACCGGGGACCCAGTACTTC. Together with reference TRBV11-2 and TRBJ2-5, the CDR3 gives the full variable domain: EAGVAQSPRYKIIEKRQSVAFWCNPISGHATLYWYQQILGQGPKLLIQFQNNGVVDDSQLPKDRFSAERLKGVDSTLKIQPAKLEDSAVYLCASSFNFGQPGTQYFGPGTRLLVL.